This T cell receptor (beta chain) was captured by sequencing in a study of blood T cell repertoires in COVID-19. Study information: Material from acute and convalescent COVID-19 was sourced from the United States, Italy and Spain. PBMCs, B-cell-depleted T cells, or T cells were the source of the cDNA or gDNA that made up the material.

This clone showed up just a few times. In the authors' workflow: Amplification of reference gene primers provided the estimated nucleated cell counts. Clones were sequenced by immunoSEQ multiplex PCR, and TCRdb holds only the in-frame ones, with some missing. The V and J calls and clone size were taken over from that table, and D and trimming were inferred from the DNA. The data hold fewer than 250,000 clones, with 85% observed a single time. From germline, CDR1 is LGHDT and CDR2 YNNKEL (reference sequence). The CDR3 length is 13 residues. V was clipped by 0 bases and J by 7 bases, with 10 bases between them.

The specimen was peripheral blood. The sequence came from a woman aged 60-75 years with active or convalescent COVID-19. J is TRBJ2-7 and V is TRBV3-1 (or the pseudogene TRBV3-2); no reliable D call. The CDR3 is CASSQDRAKEQYF. CDR3 nucleotide sequence: TGTGCCAGCAGCCAAGATCGTGCGAAGGAGCAGTACTTC.